This T cell receptor (beta chain) comes out of a study of blood T cell repertoires in COVID-19. In the source study's methods: Amplification from reference gene primers served as the basis for estimated nucleated cell counts. Clones were sequenced by immunoSEQ multiplex PCR, and TCRdb holds only the in-frame ones, with some missing. V, J and clone size are taken as reported in that table, and D and trimming were inferred from the DNA itself. The top ten clones hold about 2.3% of a sample with about 130,000 clones, 86% of them seen once. Living in 25 or so US areas, the participants were between about 18 and 100 years of age. The length of the CDR3 is 18 residues. V lost 1 base and J lost 0; bases outside the gene matches: 6. Germline CDR1 is LNHDA and CDR2 is SQIVND (reference sequence).

This chain links TRBV19 with TRBJ1-5; 10 positions match TRBD1. Sequencing used PBMCs or T cells enriched from blood (not recorded which). The TCR sequence derives from a woman in her forties or fifties who had recovered from COVID-19. CDR3 in DNA: TGTGCCAGTAGTATAGGGGGGACAGGGGTCGGTAGCAATCAGCCCCAGCATTTT. It yields the protein CASSIGGTGVGSNQPQHF.